The present TCR beta chain was sequenced within a study of shared clonotypes between healthy human individuals. Study-level background: Per donor, three plates held CD4 naive cells, three held CD4 memory, two held CD8 naive and one held CD8 memory.

Trimming shortened V by 5 bases and J by 5 bases, and 24 bases separated the two germline ends. This CDR3 is built from 17 residues. Germline lookup yields CDR1 MDHEN and CDR2 SYDVKM. Findings and limits, study-wide: Though the depth was large, rarefaction showed that sorted-subset sequencing was incomplete. Estimated richness values were generally larger in naive subsets than in memory subsets.

Only in-frame clones appear in the TCRdb table, and some are missing; sequencing was by immunoSEQ multiplex PCR. The sample records roughly 2.6 million clones, around 94% being singletons. About this clone: What it binds is not known.

The genes are TRBV28 and TRBJ2-5; weak D call: TRBD2 (5 bases). This clonotype originated in a man between 18 and 29 years old in good health. Sequencing was carried out using naive CD4+ T cells sorted from blood. The sample's subset: CD45RA+ positively selected. CDR3 DNA sequence: TGTGCCAGCAGTCTTATCCTCGCGGGCCCCTTTCGGGAGACCCAGTACTTC. This translates into CASSLILAGPFRETQYF. Based on the CDR3 plus reference TRBV28 and TRBJ2-5, the full variable domain is DVKVTQSSRYLVKRTGEKVFLECVQDMDHENMFWYRQDPGLGLRLIYFSYDVKMKEKGDIPEGYSVSREKKERFSLILESASTNQTSMYLCASSLILAGPFRETQYFGPGTRLLVL.